Listed below are T cell receptor beta chains from one sample, sequenced in a study of shared clonotypes between healthy human individuals. Only in-frame clones appear in the TCRdb table, and some are missing; sequencing was by immunoSEQ multiplex PCR. The table lists some 2 million clones, about 94% of them singletons. Sequenced material: naive CD8+ T cells sorted from blood. The receptors derive from a man aged 18 to 29 in good health. Both conserved end residues are part of each CDR3. Fields, in order: clone size, V gene, J gene, D gene, CDR3 protein, CDR3 DNA. D genes are given only for firm matches. A clone size is listed for some rows: how often the clone was seen (once, few, many), or a class if it is expanded.

abundance: .; v_gene: TRBV29-1; j_gene: TRBJ2-3; d_gene: TRBD2; CDR3aa: CSVALAGVADTQYF; CDR3nt: TGCAGCGTTGCGCTAGCGGGGGTGGCAGATACGCAGTATTTT
abundance: .; v_gene: TRBV9; j_gene: TRBJ2-1; d_gene: .; CDR3aa: CASSVAPGAPSSYNEQFF; CDR3nt: TGTGCCAGCAGCGTAGCCCCAGGCGCCCCGAGCTCCTACAATGAGCAGTTCTTC
abundance: .; v_gene: TRBV7-9; j_gene: TRBJ2-7; d_gene: .; CDR3aa: CASSPPEGTHRGSYEQYF; CDR3nt: TGTGCCAGCAGCCCACCGGAAGGGACCCACCGGGGCTCCTACGAGCAGTACTTC
abundance: .; v_gene: TRBV13; j_gene: TRBJ2-7; d_gene: .; CDR3aa: CASSSGTGTYEQYF; CDR3nt: TGTGCCAGCAGCTCCGGGACTGGGACCTACGAGCAGTACTTC
abundance: .; v_gene: TRBV30; j_gene: TRBJ2-1; d_gene: TRBD2; CDR3aa: CAGDSAGAGYNEQFF; CDR3nt: TGTGCCGGGGATAGCGCGGGAGCGGGATACAATGAGCAGTTCTTC
abundance: .; v_gene: TRBV7-9; j_gene: TRBJ2-6; d_gene: TRBD1; CDR3aa: CASSQITGAGANVLTF; CDR3nt: TGTGCCAGCAGCCAAATCACAGGGGCTGGGGCCAACGTCCTGACTTTC
abundance: .; v_gene: TRBV30; j_gene: TRBJ1-1; d_gene: .; CDR3aa: CAWSERGTFEAFF; CDR3nt: TGTGCCTGGAGTGAAAGGGGTACATTCGAAGCTTTCTTT
abundance: .; v_gene: TRBV7-9; j_gene: TRBJ2-7; d_gene: TRBD2; CDR3aa: CASSSASLAGLAYEQYF; CDR3nt: TGTGCCAGCAGCTCCGCTTCTCTAGCGGGACTTGCCTACGAGCAGTACTTC
abundance: .; v_gene: TRBV2; j_gene: TRBJ1-3; d_gene: .; CDR3aa: CASRTPTYSGNTIYF; CDR3nt: TGTGCCAGTAGGACTCCAACCTACTCTGGAAACACCATATATTTT
abundance: .; v_gene: TRBV23-1; j_gene: TRBJ2-2; d_gene: .; CDR3aa: CASSQSRQHADTGELFF; CDR3nt: TGCGCCAGCAGTCAATCGAGGCAGCACGCGGACACCGGGGAGCTGTTTTTT
abundance: .; v_gene: TRBV28; j_gene: TRBJ1-1; d_gene: .; CDR3aa: CASSFWENTEAFF; CDR3nt: TGTGCCAGCAGTTTTTGGGAGAACACTGAAGCTTTCTTT
abundance: once; v_gene: TRBV4-1; j_gene: TRBJ1-1; d_gene: .; CDR3aa: CASSQEVRGAEAFF; CDR3nt: TGCGCCAGCAGCCAAGAGGTCAGGGGCGCTGAAGCTTTCTTT
abundance: few; v_gene: TRBV4-1; j_gene: TRBJ1-5; d_gene: .; CDR3aa: CASSQLQGNNQPQHF; CDR3nt: TGCGCCAGCAGCCAATTACAGGGAAACAATCAGCCCCAGCATTTT
abundance: .; v_gene: TRBV7-9; j_gene: TRBJ1-5; d_gene: .; CDR3aa: CASSWSNQPQHF; CDR3nt: TGTGCCAGCAGCTGGAGCAATCAGCCCCAGCATTTT
abundance: .; v_gene: TRBV23-1; j_gene: TRBJ1-5; d_gene: .; CDR3aa: CASSQAQGGQPQHF; CDR3nt: TGCGCCAGCAGTCAGGCACAGGGTGGTCAGCCCCAGCATTTT
abundance: .; v_gene: TRBV6-6; j_gene: TRBJ2-7; d_gene: .; CDR3aa: CASSLDAQNSYEQYF; CDR3nt: TGTGCCAGCAGCCTGGACGCTCAAAATTCCTACGAGCAGTACTTC
abundance: .; v_gene: TRBV2; j_gene: TRBJ2-1; d_gene: .; CDR3aa: CASRGSVNEQFF; CDR3nt: TGTGCCAGCAGGGGATCCGTCAATGAGCAGTTCTTC
abundance: .; v_gene: TRBV5-1; j_gene: TRBJ2-1; d_gene: TRBD1; CDR3aa: CASSLTTGTGAPNEQFF; CDR3nt: TGCGCCAGCAGCTTGACCACCGGGACAGGGGCCCCCAATGAGCAGTTCTTC
abundance: .; v_gene: TRBV6-5; j_gene: TRBJ1-1; d_gene: TRBD1; CDR3aa: CASSYSQGANTEAFF; CDR3nt: TGTGCCAGCAGTTACTCCCAGGGGGCGAACACTGAAGCTTTCTTT
abundance: .; v_gene: TRBV30; j_gene: TRBJ2-7; d_gene: .; CDR3aa: CAWSVLRAPYEQYF; CDR3nt: TGTGCCTGGAGTGTACTCCGGGCCCCCTACGAGCAGTACTTC
abundance: .; v_gene: TRBV7-9; j_gene: TRBJ2-5; d_gene: .; CDR3aa: CASSSLQGLPGETQYF; CDR3nt: TGTGCCAGCAGCTCCTTACAGGGCTTACCAGGAGAGACCCAGTACTTC
abundance: once; v_gene: TRBV28; j_gene: TRBJ2-7; d_gene: .; CDR3aa: CASSSMTEGDEQYF; CDR3nt: TGTGCCAGCAGCAGCATGACAGAGGGCGACGAGCAGTACTTC
abundance: .; v_gene: TRBV10-2; j_gene: TRBJ2-7; d_gene: .; CDR3aa: CASSEFLGPPSYEQYF; CDR3nt: TGCGCCAGCAGTGAGTTTTTGGGTCCACCTTCCTACGAGCAGTACTTC
abundance: .; v_gene: TRBV9; j_gene: TRBJ1-3; d_gene: .; CDR3aa: CASSVEASGNTIYF; CDR3nt: TGTGCCAGCAGCGTAGAGGCCTCTGGAAACACCATATATTTT
abundance: .; v_gene: TRBV30; j_gene: TRBJ2-7; d_gene: .; CDR3aa: CAWSDEGLYGHEQYF; CDR3nt: TGCGCCTGGAGTGATGAGGGGCTATATGGGCACGAGCAGTACTTC
abundance: .; v_gene: TRBV7-9; j_gene: TRBJ2-7; d_gene: .; CDR3aa: CASSRTAAWAYEQYF; CDR3nt: TGTGCCAGCAGCCGTACCGCCGCTTGGGCCTACGAGCAGTACTTC
abundance: .; v_gene: TRBV7-6; j_gene: TRBJ1-5; d_gene: TRBD1; CDR3aa: CASSLLGQGAKQPQHF; CDR3nt: TGTGCCAGCAGCTTACTGGGACAGGGGGCGAAGCAGCCCCAGCATTTT
abundance: .; v_gene: TRBV18; j_gene: TRBJ2-7; d_gene: TRBD2; CDR3aa: CASSPSLDSGIYEQYF; CDR3nt: TGTGCCAGCTCACCAAGTTTGGATAGCGGGATATACGAGCAGTACTTC
abundance: .; v_gene: TRBV4-3; j_gene: TRBJ1-1; d_gene: .; CDR3aa: CASSQGREGRNTEAFF; CDR3nt: TGCGCCAGCAGCCAAGGGAGGGAGGGGAGGAACACTGAAGCTTTCTTT
abundance: .; v_gene: TRBV12-5; j_gene: TRBJ1-1; d_gene: TRBD1; CDR3aa: CASGEPGGTEAFF; CDR3nt: TGTGCTAGTGGGGAACCAGGGGGCACTGAAGCTTTCTTT
abundance: .; v_gene: TRBV2; j_gene: TRBJ1-4; d_gene: .; CDR3aa: CATEGEEKLFF; CDR3nt: TGTGCCACCGAAGGGGAGGAAAAACTGTTTTTT
abundance: once; v_gene: TRBV6-5; j_gene: TRBJ2-2; d_gene: .; CDR3aa: CASSPGPGTGELFF; CDR3nt: TGTGCCAGCAGCCCGGGCCCGGGAACCGGGGAGCTGTTTTTT
abundance: .; v_gene: TRBV9; j_gene: TRBJ2-1; d_gene: TRBD2; CDR3aa: CASSAAGVSYNEQFF; CDR3nt: TGTGCCAGCAGCGCAGCGGGAGTCTCCTACAATGAGCAGTTCTTC
abundance: once; v_gene: TRBV10-2; j_gene: TRBJ2-7; d_gene: .; CDR3aa: CASSERGMTYEQYF; CDR3nt: TGCGCCAGCAGTGAAAGAGGAATGACCTACGAGCAGTACTTC
abundance: .; v_gene: TRBV30; j_gene: TRBJ2-2; d_gene: .; CDR3aa: CAWTLGDPGELFF; CDR3nt: TGTGCCTGGACTCTGGGGGATCCCGGGGAGCTGTTTTTT
abundance: .; v_gene: TRBV4-3; j_gene: TRBJ2-7; d_gene: TRBD2; CDR3aa: CASSQDLGAGVHEQYF; CDR3nt: TGCGCCAGCAGCCAAGATCTTGGAGCGGGAGTCCACGAGCAGTACTTC
abundance: once; v_gene: TRBV28; j_gene: TRBJ2-2; d_gene: TRBD2; CDR3aa: CASSFGLASGELFF; CDR3nt: TGTGCCAGCAGTTTTGGACTAGCAAGCGGGGAGCTGTTTTTT
abundance: .; v_gene: TRBV7-6; j_gene: TRBJ2-7; d_gene: TRBD2; CDR3aa: CASSLDSGSYEQYF; CDR3nt: TGTGCCAGCAGCTTAGATAGCGGGAGCTACGAGCAGTACTTC
abundance: .; v_gene: TRBV5-4; j_gene: TRBJ2-7; d_gene: TRBD2; CDR3aa: CASSRLVAGDYEQYF; CDR3nt: TGTGCCAGCAGCCGCCTAGTAGCGGGAGACTACGAGCAGTACTTC
abundance: once; v_gene: TRBV27; j_gene: TRBJ1-1; d_gene: .; CDR3aa: CASSLYPLGNTEAFF; CDR3nt: TGTGCCAGCAGTTTATACCCCTTAGGGAACACTGAAGCTTTCTTT
abundance: .; v_gene: TRBV15; j_gene: TRBJ1-5; d_gene: .; CDR3aa: CATSNERGPNQPQHF; CDR3nt: TGTGCCACCAGCAACGAAAGGGGTCCGAATCAGCCCCAGCATTTT
abundance: .; v_gene: TRBV27; j_gene: TRBJ1-1; d_gene: .; CDR3aa: CASSFLVNTEAFF; CDR3nt: TGTGCCAGCAGTTTCCTCGTGAACACTGAAGCTTTCTTT
abundance: few; v_gene: TRBV7-9; j_gene: TRBJ1-6; d_gene: TRBD1; CDR3aa: CASSPGTGVAPLHF; CDR3nt: TGTGCCAGCAGCCCCGGGACAGGGGTCGCACCCCTCCACTTT
abundance: .; v_gene: TRBV6-6; j_gene: TRBJ2-3; d_gene: .; CDR3aa: CASSYLSGSTDTQYF; CDR3nt: TGTGCCAGCAGTTACCTAAGCGGGAGCACAGATACGCAGTATTTT
abundance: .; v_gene: TRBV4-3; j_gene: TRBJ2-2; d_gene: TRBD2; CDR3aa: CASSPFGAAGGGGELFF; CDR3nt: TGCGCCAGCAGCCCATTTGGGGCGGCGGGAGGAGGCGGGGAGCTGTTTTTT
abundance: .; v_gene: TRBV27; j_gene: TRBJ2-1; d_gene: .; CDR3aa: CASSGGRIGDEQFF; CDR3nt: TGTGCCAGCAGTGGAGGACGCATAGGCGATGAGCAGTTCTTC
abundance: .; v_gene: TRBV28; j_gene: TRBJ2-4; d_gene: .; CDR3aa: CASSPRAKNIQYF; CDR3nt: TGTGCCAGCAGTCCCCGGGCCAAAAACATTCAGTACTTC
abundance: .; v_gene: TRBV2; j_gene: TRBJ2-7; d_gene: .; CDR3aa: CASSERGYEQYF; CDR3nt: TGTGCCAGCAGTGAACGGGGCTACGAGCAGTACTTC
abundance: .; v_gene: TRBV28; j_gene: TRBJ2-1; d_gene: .; CDR3aa: CASSYTPRGIPYNEQFF; CDR3nt: TGTGCCAGCAGCTACACCCCCCGTGGAATCCCCTACAATGAGCAGTTCTTC
abundance: .; v_gene: TRBV6-1; j_gene: TRBJ1-5; d_gene: TRBD1; CDR3aa: CASSEHRGPSQPQHF; CDR3nt: TGTGCCAGCAGTGAACACAGGGGTCCTAGTCAGCCCCAGCATTTT
abundance: .; v_gene: TRBV6-5; j_gene: TRBJ2-3; d_gene: TRBD2; CDR3aa: CASSYAGGGDTQYF; CDR3nt: TGTGCCAGCAGTTACGCGGGAGGGGGAGATACGCAGTATTTT
abundance: .; v_gene: TRBV4-1; j_gene: TRBJ1-4; d_gene: .; CDR3aa: CASSQVLIDSLGEKLFF; CDR3nt: TGCGCCAGCAGCCAAGTACTAATCGACAGCCTGGGAGAAAAACTGTTTTTT